The clone carrying this T cell receptor beta chain was seen more than once but under ten times. The sample belongs to a study of shared T cell receptors in the human thymus. With V trimmed by 0 bases and J by 5 bases, 12 bases remained unmatched. Germline V gives CDR1 MNHNS, CDR2 SASEGT. The CDR3 contains 17 residues. Some clones are missing from TCRdb's copy, which holds only in-frame ones; the method was immunoSEQ multiplex PCR. Of 540,000 or so clones in the sample, 75% to 85% were seen once. The same data also went into a second study, on human thymus T cells. That work adds: Repertoires from thymus and blood appeared to show biased V and J gene usage.

The specimen was thymocytes. The sequence came from a boy under three years old with a congenital heart defect. The V and J genes are TRBV6-1 and TRBJ1-2; 7 bases map to TRBD1. CDR3 protein: CASSEAAARGTWYGYTF. DNA of the CDR3: TGTGCCAGCAGTGAAGCGGCGGCCAGGGGGACGTGGTATGGCTACACCTTC.